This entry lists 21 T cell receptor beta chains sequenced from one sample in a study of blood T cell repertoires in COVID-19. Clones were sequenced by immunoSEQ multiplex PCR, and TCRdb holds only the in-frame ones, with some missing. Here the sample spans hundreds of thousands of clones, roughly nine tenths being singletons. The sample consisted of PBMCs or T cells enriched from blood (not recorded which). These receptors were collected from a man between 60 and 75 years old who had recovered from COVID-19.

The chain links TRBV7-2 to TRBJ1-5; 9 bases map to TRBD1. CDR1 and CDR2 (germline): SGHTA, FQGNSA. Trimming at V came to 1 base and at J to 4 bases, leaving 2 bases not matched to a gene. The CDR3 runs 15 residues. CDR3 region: CASSLDRGPNQPQHF. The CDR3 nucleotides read TGTGCCAGCAGCTTAGACAGGGGGCCAAATCAGCCCCAGCATTTT. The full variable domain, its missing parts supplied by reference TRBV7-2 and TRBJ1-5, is GAGVSQSPSNKVTEKGKDVELRCDPISGHTALYWYRQSLGQGLEFLIYFQGNSAPDKSGLPSDRFSAERTGGSVSTLTIQRTQQEDSAVYLCASSLDRGPNQPQHFGDGTRLSIL.

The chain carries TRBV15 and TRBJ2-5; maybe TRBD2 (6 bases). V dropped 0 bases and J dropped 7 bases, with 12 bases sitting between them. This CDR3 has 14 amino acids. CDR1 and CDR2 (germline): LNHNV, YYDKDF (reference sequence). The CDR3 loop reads CATSREPWRGTQYF. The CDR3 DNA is TGTGCCACCAGCAGAGAGCCCTGGAGGGGGACCCAGTACTTC.

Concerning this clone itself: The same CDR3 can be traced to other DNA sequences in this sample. The CDR3 loop is CASSPDRGGNQPQHF. DNA of the CDR3: TGTGCCAGCTCACCAGACAGGGGTGGCAATCAGCCCCAGCATTTT. The genes are TRBV18 and TRBJ1-5; 8 bases map to TRBD1. Germline values: CDR1 KGHSH, CDR2 LQKENI. V shed 2 bases and J 2 bases; nucleotides not matched to a gene: 2. This CDR3 spans 15 amino acids. The whole variable domain, filled in from reference TRBV18 and TRBJ1-5, reads NAGVMQNPRHLVRRRGQEARLRCSPMKGHSHVYWYRQLPEEGLKFMVYLQKENIIDESGMPKERFSAEFPKEGPSILRIQQVVRGDSAAYFCASSPDRGGNQPQHFGDGTRLSIL.

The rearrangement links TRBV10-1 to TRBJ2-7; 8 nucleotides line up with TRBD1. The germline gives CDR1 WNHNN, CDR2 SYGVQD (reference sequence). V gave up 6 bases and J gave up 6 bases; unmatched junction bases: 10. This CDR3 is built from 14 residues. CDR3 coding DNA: TGCGCCAGCAGCGACCGGGGGACAGGAGCCGAGCAGTACTTC. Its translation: CASSDRGTGAEQYF.

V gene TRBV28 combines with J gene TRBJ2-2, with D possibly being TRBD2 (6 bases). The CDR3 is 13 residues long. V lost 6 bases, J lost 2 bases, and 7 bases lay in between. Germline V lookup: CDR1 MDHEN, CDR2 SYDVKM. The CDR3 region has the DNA TGTGCCAGCAGGGGGGGAAACACCGGGGAGCTGTTTTTT. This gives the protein CASRGGNTGELFF.

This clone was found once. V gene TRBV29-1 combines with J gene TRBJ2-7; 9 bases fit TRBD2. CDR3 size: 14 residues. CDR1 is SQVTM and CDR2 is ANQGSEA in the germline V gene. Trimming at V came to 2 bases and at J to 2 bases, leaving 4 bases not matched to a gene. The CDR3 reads CSVERLAGTYEQYF. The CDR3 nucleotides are TGCAGCGTTGAAAGGCTAGCGGGGACCTACGAGCAGTACTTC.

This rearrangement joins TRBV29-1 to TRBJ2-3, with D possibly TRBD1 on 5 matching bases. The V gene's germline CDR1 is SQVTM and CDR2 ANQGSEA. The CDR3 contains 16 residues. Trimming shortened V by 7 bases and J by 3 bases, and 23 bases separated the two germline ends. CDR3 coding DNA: TGCAGCGCTACCGCCCCAGGGCAGGGTGGGACAGATACGCAGTATTTT. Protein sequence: CSATAPGQGGTDTQYF.

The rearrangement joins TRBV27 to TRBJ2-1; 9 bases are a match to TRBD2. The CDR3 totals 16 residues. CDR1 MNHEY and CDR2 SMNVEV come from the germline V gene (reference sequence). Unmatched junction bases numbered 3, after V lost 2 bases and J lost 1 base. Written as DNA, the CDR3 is TGTGCCAGCAGTTTAGCTAGCGGGGTGTCCTACAATGAGCAGTTCTTC. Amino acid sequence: CASSLASGVSYNEQFF.

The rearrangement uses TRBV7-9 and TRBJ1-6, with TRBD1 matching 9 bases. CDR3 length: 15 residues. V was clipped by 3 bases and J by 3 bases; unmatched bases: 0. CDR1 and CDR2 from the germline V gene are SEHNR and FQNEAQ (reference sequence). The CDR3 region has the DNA TGTGCCAGCAGCTTGGGACAGGGCTATAATTCACCCCTCCACTTT. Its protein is CASSLGQGYNSPLHF.

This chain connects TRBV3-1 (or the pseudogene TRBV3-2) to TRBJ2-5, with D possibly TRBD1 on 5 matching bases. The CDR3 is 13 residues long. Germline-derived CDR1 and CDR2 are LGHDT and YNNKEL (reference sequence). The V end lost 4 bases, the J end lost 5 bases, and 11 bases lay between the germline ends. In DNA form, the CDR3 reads TGTGCCAGCAGCCCCCGTTGGGGCGAGACCCAGTACTTC. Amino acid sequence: CASSPRWGETQYF.

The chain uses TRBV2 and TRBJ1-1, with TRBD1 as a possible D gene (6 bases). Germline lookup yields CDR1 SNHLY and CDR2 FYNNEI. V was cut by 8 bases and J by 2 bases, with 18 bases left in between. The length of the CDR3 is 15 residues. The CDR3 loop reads CASARGGGRNTEAFF. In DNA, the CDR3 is TGTGCCAGCGCTCGTGGGGGGGGGCGAAACACTGAAGCTTTCTTT.

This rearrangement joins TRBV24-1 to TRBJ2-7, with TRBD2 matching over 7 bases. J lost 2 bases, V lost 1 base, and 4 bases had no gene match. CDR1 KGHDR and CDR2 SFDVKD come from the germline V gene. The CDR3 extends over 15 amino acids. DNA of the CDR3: TGTGCCACCAGTGATTTCCGGGCGGGAGCCTACGAGCAGTACTTC. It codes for CATSDFRAGAYEQYF.

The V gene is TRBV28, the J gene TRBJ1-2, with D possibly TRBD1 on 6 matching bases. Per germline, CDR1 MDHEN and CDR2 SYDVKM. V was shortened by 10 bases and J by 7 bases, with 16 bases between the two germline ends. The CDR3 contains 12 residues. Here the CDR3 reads CATLLQGSGYTF. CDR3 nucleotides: TGTGCCACCTTACTACAGGGATCTGGCTACACCTTC.

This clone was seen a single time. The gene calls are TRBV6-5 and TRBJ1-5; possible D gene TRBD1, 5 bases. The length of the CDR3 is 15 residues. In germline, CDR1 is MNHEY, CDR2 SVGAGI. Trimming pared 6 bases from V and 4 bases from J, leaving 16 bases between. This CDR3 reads CASRPAAGLNQPQHF. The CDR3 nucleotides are TGTGCCAGCAGGCCTGCGGCAGGGCTTAATCAGCCCCAGCATTTT.

This CDR3 is CASSSPPIEGYTF. CDR3 nucleotide sequence: TGCGCCAGCAGCTCGCCGCCCATAGAGGGCTACACCTTC. The gene calls are TRBV5-1 and TRBJ1-2; D is unclear. The CDR3 sequence is 13 residues long. From germline, CDR1 is SGHRS and CDR2 YFSETQ. V lost 3 bases and J 8 bases, leaving 14 bases between the germline ends.

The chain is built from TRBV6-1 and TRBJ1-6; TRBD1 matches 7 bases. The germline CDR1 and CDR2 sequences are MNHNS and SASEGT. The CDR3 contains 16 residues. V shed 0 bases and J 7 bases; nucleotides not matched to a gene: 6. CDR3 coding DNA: TGTGCCAGCAGTGAAGCGGGAACAGGGGAAAATTCACCCCTCCACTTT. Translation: CASSEAGTGENSPLHF.

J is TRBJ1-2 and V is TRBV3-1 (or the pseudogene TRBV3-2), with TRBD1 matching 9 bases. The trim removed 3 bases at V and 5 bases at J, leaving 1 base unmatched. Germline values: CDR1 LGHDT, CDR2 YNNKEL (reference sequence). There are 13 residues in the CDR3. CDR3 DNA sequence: TGTGCCAGCAGCCATGGGACAGGGTATGGCTACACCTTC. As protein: CASSHGTGYGYTF.

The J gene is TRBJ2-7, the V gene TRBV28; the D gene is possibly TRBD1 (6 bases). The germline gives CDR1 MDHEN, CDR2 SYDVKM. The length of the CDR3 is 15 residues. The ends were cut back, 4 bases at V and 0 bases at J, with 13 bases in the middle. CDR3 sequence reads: CASSSRTVSSYEQYF. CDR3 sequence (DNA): TGTGCCAGCAGTTCGCGGACAGTGTCCTCCTACGAGCAGTACTTC.

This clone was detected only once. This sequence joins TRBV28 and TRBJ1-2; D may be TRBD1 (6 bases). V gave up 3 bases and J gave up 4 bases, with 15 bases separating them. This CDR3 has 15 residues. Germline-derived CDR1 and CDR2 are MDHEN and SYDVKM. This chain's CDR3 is CASSFSGERGYGYTF. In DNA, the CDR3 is TGTGCCAGCAGTTTCTCAGGGGAAAGAGGCTATGGCTACACCTTC.

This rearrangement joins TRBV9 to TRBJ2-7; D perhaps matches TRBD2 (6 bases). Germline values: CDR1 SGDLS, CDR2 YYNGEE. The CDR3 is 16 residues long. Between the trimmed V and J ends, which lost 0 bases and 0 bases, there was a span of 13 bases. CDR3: CASSVAGGSSSYEQYF. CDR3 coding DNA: TGTGCCAGCAGCGTAGCCGGGGGATCGAGCTCCTACGAGCAGTACTTC. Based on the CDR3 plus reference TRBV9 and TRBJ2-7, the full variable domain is DSGVTQTPKHLITATGQRVTLRCSPRSGDLSVYWYQQSLDQGLQFLIQYYNGEERAKGNILERFSAQQFPDLHSELNLSSLELGDSALYFCASSVAGGSSSYEQYFGPGTRLTVT.

CDR3 nucleotides: TGTGCCAGCAGCTTAGCGGGCAAGCGGGATAACACCGGGGAGCTGTTTTTT. This codes for CASSLAGKRDNTGELFF. This chain connects TRBV7-8 to TRBJ2-2; 7 positions agree with TRBD2. This CDR3 is 17 amino acids long. V lost 0 bases to trimming and J lost 2 bases; unmatched junction nucleotides: 6. The germline V gene encodes CDR1 SGHVS and CDR2 FQNEAQ.